This T cell receptor (beta chain) was observed in a study of blood T cell repertoires in COVID-19. Looking at the study overall: COVID-19 samples from acute and convalescent phases originated in the United States, Italy and Spain.

The CDR3 is 17 residues long. CDR1 and CDR2 from the germline V gene are WNHNN and SYGVQD (reference sequence). The trim removed 6 bases at V and 5 bases at J, leaving 15 bases unmatched. Produced via immunoSEQ multiplex PCR; TCRdb's table is partial and in-frame only. This table has under 500,000 clones, around 89% appearing once. J is TRBJ2-1 and V is TRBV10-1; 8 positions match TRBD1. The sequencing input was peripheral blood. The clonotype originates from a woman in her thirties with acute or convalescent COVID-19. The CDR3 DNA sequence: TGCGCCAGCAGCGTTCCCCGGACAGGGAAAGAACACAATGAGCAGTTCTTC. As protein: CASSVPRTGKEHNEQFF.